Each of the 15 T cell receptor beta chains below was sequenced from the same sample in a study of blood T cell repertoires in COVID-19. TCRdb keeps only in-frame clones here, not all; method: immunoSEQ multiplex PCR. The sample lists 72,000 or so clones, around 85% occurring once. Sequenced material: peripheral blood. These receptors all stem from a woman over 75 with active or convalescent COVID-19.

The table lists this clone with a few counts. J is TRBJ1-2 and V is TRBV5-1, with D tentatively TRBD1 (6 bases). The CDR3 is 15 amino acids. The germline CDR1 and CDR2 sequences are SGHRS and YFSETQ. V lost 0 bases and J lost 9, with 18 bases in between. The CDR3 protein is CASSLGDRSGSSYTF. CDR3 coding DNA: TGCGCCAGCAGCTTGGGTGACAGGTCAGGGTCGAGCTACACCTTC.

This chain joins TRBV11-2 and TRBJ2-3, with 13 bases identical to TRBD2. CDR1 and CDR2 (germline): SGHAT, FQNNGV. CDR3 length: 17 residues. Losses at the gene ends were 4 bases for V and 2 bases for J; bases not matched to a gene: 6. CDR3 bases: TGTGCCAGCAGCTCCTGGACTAGCGGGGGCCTCACAGATACGCAGTATTTT. Protein: CASSSWTSGGLTDTQYF.

The V and J genes are TRBV11-2 and TRBJ2-2; D gene ambiguous. Germline CDR1 and CDR2: SGHAT and FQNNGV. This CDR3 has 12 amino acids. V was trimmed by 2 bases and J by 8 bases, leaving 6 bases between them. CDR3 DNA sequence: TGTGCCAGCAGCTTACCCGTAGGGGAGCTGTTTTTT. This sequence encodes CASSLPVGELFF. Full variable domain (rest looked up from reference TRBV11-2 and TRBJ2-2): EAGVAQSPRYKIIEKRQSVAFWCNPISGHATLYWYQQILGQGPKLLIQFQNNGVVDDSQLPKDRFSAERLKGVDSTLKIQPAKLEDSAVYLCASSLPVGELFFGEGSRLTVL.

V gene TRBV9 combines with J gene TRBJ2-7, with TRBD1 identical over 9 bases. The CDR3 spans 16 residues. V shed 4 bases, J shed 3 bases, and the junction held 11 bases outside the gene matches. CDR1 is SGDLS and CDR2 is YYNGEE in the germline V gene. CDR3 in DNA: TGTGCCAGCAGCCTAAGAGGGGACAGGGAAGGCTACGAGCAGTACTTC. Protein product: CASSLRGDREGYEQYF.

The genes are TRBV10-3 and TRBJ1-4; 7 bases are a match to TRBD1. Germline V gene lookup returns CDR1 ENHRY and CDR2 SYGVKD. The CDR3 extends over 12 amino acids. V was clipped by 11 bases and J by 6 bases; unmatched bases: 6. The CDR3 reads CAHRGTYEKLFF. The CDR3 bases are TGTGCCCACAGGGGAACGTATGAAAAACTGTTTTTT.

The chain has TRBV24-1 and TRBJ2-3; 8 bases match TRBD2. Germline V gene data show CDR1 as KGHDR and CDR2 as SFDVKD. This CDR3 is built from 15 residues. V lost 4 bases and J lost 4; bases outside the gene matches: 6. CDR3 sequence: CATSDRGGTADTQYF. The CDR3 region has the DNA TGTGCCACCAGTGACCGCGGGGGGACGGCAGATACGCAGTATTTT.

This chain links TRBV5-1 with TRBJ2-7; D gene unclear. CDR1 and CDR2 from the germline V gene are SGHRS and YFSETQ. The CDR3 spans 14 residues. The ends were cut back, 1 base at V and 2 bases at J, with 10 bases in the middle. CDR3 in DNA: TGCGCCAGCAGCTTGACAGAAGCAGCCTACGAGCAGTACTTC. Residues: CASSLTEAAYEQYF. Supplemented by reference TRBV5-1 and TRBJ2-7, the full variable domain reads KAGVTQTPRYLIKTRGQQVTLSCSPISGHRSVSWYQQTPGQGLQFLFEYFSETQRNKGNFPGRFSGRQFSNSRSEMNVSTLELGDSALYLCASSLTEAAYEQYFGPGTRLTVT.

J is TRBJ2-1 and V is TRBV10-3; a weak D match, TRBD1 (6 bases). Trimming removed 8 bases from V and 10 bases from J, with 15 bases in between. Germline V gene data show CDR1 as ENHRY and CDR2 as SYGVKD. The CDR3 loop spans 12 amino acids. CDR3 region: CAIGAGTREQFF. The CDR3 nucleotides read TGTGCCATCGGGGCTGGGACAAGGGAGCAGTTCTTC.

Here the CDR3 DNA reads TGTGCCAGCAGACCGGGACTCTCCCAGTACGAGCAGTACTTC. This sequence encodes CASRPGLSQYEQYF. The chain is built from TRBV6-5 and TRBJ2-7; weak D call: TRBD2 (6 bases). The CDR3 is made up of 14 amino acids. Trimming pared 6 bases from V and 4 bases from J, leaving 16 bases between. CDR1 MNHEY and CDR2 SVGAGI come from the germline V gene.

The CDR3 DNA follows: TGTGCCAGCTCACCACCCCAGACTAGTTACAATGAGCAGTTCTTC. Protein product: CASSPPQTSYNEQFF. The chain recombines TRBV18 with TRBJ2-1; a possible D gene is TRBD2 (6 bases). Trimming left V 0 bases short and J 4 bases short, with 10 bases between. This CDR3 has 15 amino acids. CDR1 KGHSH and CDR2 LQKENI come from the germline V gene.

The chain combines TRBV9 with TRBJ1-2, with TRBD1 as a possible D gene (6 bases). V lost 1 base and J 8 bases, leaving 12 bases between the germline ends. CDR1 and CDR2 (germline): SGDLS, YYNGEE. The CDR3 spans 13 residues. CDR3 sequence reads: CASSVQQGSGYTF. As DNA, the CDR3 is TGTGCCAGCAGCGTACAACAGGGTAGCGGCTACACCTTC.

The chain couples TRBV10-3 to TRBJ1-1, with 10 bases that match TRBD1. Germline V gene data show CDR1 as ENHRY and CDR2 as SYGVKD. With V trimmed by 10 bases and J by 7 bases, 9 bases remained unmatched. CDR3 length: 13 amino acids. The CDR3 nucleotides read TGTGCCAAATCCCGGGACAGGGGAGGTGAAGCTTTCTTT. Its translation: CAKSRDRGGEAFF.

The chain carries TRBV19 and TRBJ1-2; 8 nucleotides match TRBD1. This CDR3 spans 13 amino acids. V dropped 4 bases and J dropped 4; count of bases not matched to a gene: 2. Germline CDR1 is LNHDA and CDR2 is SQIVND (reference sequence). The chain's CDR3 is CASSTQGAYGYTF. The CDR3 DNA reads TGTGCCAGTAGTACTCAGGGGGCCTATGGCTACACCTTC.

This chain uses TRBV30 with TRBJ2-2; 10 nucleotides match TRBD2. V lost 4 bases and J lost 1; bases outside the gene matches: 3. The length of the CDR3 is 15 residues. Germline assignment: CDR1 GTSNPN and CDR2 SVGIG (reference sequence). The CDR3 spells CAWTSGGQNTGELFF. The CDR3 bases are TGTGCCTGGACTAGCGGGGGACAGAACACCGGGGAGCTGTTTTTT.

The rearrangement links TRBV7-9 to TRBJ1-1; D is ambiguous. The germline CDR1 and CDR2 sequences are SEHNR and FQNEAQ (reference sequence). The CDR3 loop spans 16 amino acids. The V and J ends lost 5 bases and 9 bases respectively, with 25 bases between them. The CDR3 loop reads CASSPLQTTKTGKAFF. The CDR3 DNA reads as TGTGCCAGCAGCCCGCTACAGACGACAAAGACCGGGAAAGCTTTCTTT. Full variable domain (outside the CDR3, taken from reference TRBV7-9 and TRBJ1-1): DTGVSQNPRHKITKRGQNVTFRCDPISEHNRLYWYRQTLGQGPEFLTYFQNEAQLEKSRLLSDRFSAERPKGSFSTLEIQRTEQGDSAMYLCASSPLQTTKTGKAFFGQGTRLTVV.